This entry concerns a single T cell receptor (beta chain). This entry comes from a study of blood T cell repertoires in COVID-19. The overall study: Samples of COVID-19 (acute and convalescent) were obtained from the United States, Italy and Spain. Sources were T cells, B-cell-depleted T cells, or PBMCs; the material itself was cDNA or gDNA.

Authors' processing steps: Reference gene primer amplification in the assay estimated nucleated cell counts. The repertoire was sequenced with immunoSEQ multiplex PCR; TCRdb's copy has only in-frame clones and lacks some. Clonal size and the V and J genes are those of that table, whereas D and trimming came from the DNA. The repertoire includes approximately 270,000 clones, roughly 86% of them detected once, and just under 9% sits in the top ten. CDR3 length: 16 amino acids. V shed 3 bases, J shed 1 base, and the junction held 6 bases outside the gene matches. Germline values: CDR1 SGHNT, CDR2 YYREEE (reference sequence).

Sequences were obtained from peripheral blood. The receptor's source is a middle-aged man with active or convalescent COVID-19. This chain joins TRBV5-4 and TRBJ2-3; 9 bases are a match to TRBD2. CDR3 amino acids: CASSSTERGGTDTQYF. CDR3 in DNA: TGTGCCAGCAGCTCAACCGAGCGGGGGGGCACAGATACGCAGTATTTT.